This T cell receptor (beta chain) came from a study of T cells in localized non-small cell lung cancer. Overall study findings and caveats: Sequence data derive from only one tumor region, so heterogeneity remains possible. When the top 100 tumor clones were examined, a median around 58 of them also appeared in the adjacent lung, which was paired and uninvolved. Among blood samples, higher T cell density accompanied longer overall survival. Clonality peaked in uninvolved adjacent lung rather than tumor.

This clone was recorded only once. Its antigen is unknown. Profiling relied on immunoSEQ multiplex PCR, and the TCRdb table lists in-frame clones only, not all of them. The sample carries 25,000 or so clones, roughly 90% recorded once. Material: peripheral blood, obtained before any cancer treatment. The sequence derives from a male donor aged 60 or over with stage I lung adenocarcinoma.

DNA of the CDR3: TGTGCCACCCGACAGGGGGCGGGTGAGACCCAGTACTTC. Residues: CATRQGAGETQYF. The chain is built from TRBV6-6 and TRBJ2-5; 10 bases are shared with TRBD1. The CDR3 covers 13 residues. V lost 10 bases, J lost 5 bases, and 7 bases stayed unmatched. CDR1 MNHNY and CDR2 SVGAGI come from the germline V gene (reference sequence).